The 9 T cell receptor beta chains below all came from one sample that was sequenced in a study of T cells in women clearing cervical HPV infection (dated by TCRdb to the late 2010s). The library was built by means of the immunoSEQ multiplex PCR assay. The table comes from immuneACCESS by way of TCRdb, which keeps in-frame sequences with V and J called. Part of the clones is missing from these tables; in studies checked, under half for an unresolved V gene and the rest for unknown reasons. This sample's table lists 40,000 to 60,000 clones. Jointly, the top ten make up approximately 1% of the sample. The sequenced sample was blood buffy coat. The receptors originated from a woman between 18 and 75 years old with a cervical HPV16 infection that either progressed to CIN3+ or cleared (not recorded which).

The CDR3 sequence is CASSFRGPISYEQYF. The DNA read from the CDR3 is TGTGCCAGCAGTTTCAGGGGGCCTATCTCCTACGAG. This chain joins TRBV28 and TRBJ2-7; the match to TRBD1 covers 8 bases. From the germline J gene comes the end of the CDR3, since the read stops 3 residues before it. The germline V gene encodes CDR1 MDHEN and CDR2 SYDVKM. V lost 3 bases to trimming and J lost 0 bases; unmatched junction nucleotides: 4. This CDR3 is 15 amino acids long. The whole variable domain, filled in from reference TRBV28 and TRBJ2-7, reads DVKVTQSSRYLVKRTGEKVFLECVQDMDHENMFWYRQDPGLGLRLIYFSYDVKMKEKGDIPEGYSVSREKKERFSLILESASTNQTSMYLCASSFRGPISYEQYFGPGTRLTVT.

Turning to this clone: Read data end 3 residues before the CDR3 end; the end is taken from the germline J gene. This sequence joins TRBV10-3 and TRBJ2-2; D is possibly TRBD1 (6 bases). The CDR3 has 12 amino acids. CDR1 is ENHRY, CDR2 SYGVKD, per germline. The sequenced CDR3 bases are TGTGCCACGACAGGTGGGGAGTCACCG. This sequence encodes CATTGGESP. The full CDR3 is CATTGGESPLFF.

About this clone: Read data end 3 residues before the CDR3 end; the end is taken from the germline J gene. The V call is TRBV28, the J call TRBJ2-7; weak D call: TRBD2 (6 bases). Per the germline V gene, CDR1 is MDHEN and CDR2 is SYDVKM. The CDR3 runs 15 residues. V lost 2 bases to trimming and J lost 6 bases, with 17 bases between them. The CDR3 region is CASSLGGLKLGEQYF. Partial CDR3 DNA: TGTGCCAGCAGTTTAGGGGGACTGAAATTGGGCGAG.

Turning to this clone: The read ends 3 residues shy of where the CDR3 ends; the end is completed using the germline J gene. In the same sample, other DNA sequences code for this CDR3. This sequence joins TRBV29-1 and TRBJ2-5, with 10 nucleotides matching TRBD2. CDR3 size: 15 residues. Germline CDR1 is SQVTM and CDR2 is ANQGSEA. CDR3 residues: CSVFQQRGGPETQYF. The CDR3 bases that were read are TGCAGCGTTTTCCAACAGCGGGGGGGCCCAGAAACC.

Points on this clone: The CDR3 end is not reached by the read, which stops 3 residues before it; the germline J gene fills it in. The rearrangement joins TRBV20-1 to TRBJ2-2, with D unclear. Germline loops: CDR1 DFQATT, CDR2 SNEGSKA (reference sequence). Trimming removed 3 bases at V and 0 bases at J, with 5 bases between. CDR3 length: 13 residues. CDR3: CSARVANTGELFF. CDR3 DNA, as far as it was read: TGCAGTGCTAGGGTAGCGAACACCGGGGAG.

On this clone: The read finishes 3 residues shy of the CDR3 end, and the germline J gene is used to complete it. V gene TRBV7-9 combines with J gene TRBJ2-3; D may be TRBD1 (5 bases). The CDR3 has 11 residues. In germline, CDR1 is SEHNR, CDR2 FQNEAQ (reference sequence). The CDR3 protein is CASSLEGTQYF. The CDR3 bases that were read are TGTGCCAGCAGCTTAGAGGGGACG.

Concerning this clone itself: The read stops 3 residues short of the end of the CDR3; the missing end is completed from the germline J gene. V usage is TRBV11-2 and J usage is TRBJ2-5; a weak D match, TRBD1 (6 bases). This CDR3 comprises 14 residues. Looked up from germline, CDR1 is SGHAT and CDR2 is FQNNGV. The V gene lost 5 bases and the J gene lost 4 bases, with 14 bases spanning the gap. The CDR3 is CASSRQAFRETQYF. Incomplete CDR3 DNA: TGTGCCAGCAGCCGACAGGCCTTTCGAGAGACC.

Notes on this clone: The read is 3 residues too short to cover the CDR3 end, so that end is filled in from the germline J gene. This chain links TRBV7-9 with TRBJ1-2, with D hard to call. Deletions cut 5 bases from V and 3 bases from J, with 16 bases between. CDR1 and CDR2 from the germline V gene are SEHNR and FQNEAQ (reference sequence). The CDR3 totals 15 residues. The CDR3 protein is CASSPEEYLYYGYTF. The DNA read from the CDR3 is TGTGCCAGCAGCCCCGAAGAGTACTTATACTATGGC.

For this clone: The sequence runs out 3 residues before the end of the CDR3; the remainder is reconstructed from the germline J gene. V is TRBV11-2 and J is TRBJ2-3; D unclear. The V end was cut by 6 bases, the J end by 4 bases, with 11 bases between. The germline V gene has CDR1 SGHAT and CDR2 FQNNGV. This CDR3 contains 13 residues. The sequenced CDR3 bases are TGTGCCAGCAGTCTATCCCCCCCAGATACG. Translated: CASSLSPPDT. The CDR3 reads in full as CASSLSPPDTQYF.